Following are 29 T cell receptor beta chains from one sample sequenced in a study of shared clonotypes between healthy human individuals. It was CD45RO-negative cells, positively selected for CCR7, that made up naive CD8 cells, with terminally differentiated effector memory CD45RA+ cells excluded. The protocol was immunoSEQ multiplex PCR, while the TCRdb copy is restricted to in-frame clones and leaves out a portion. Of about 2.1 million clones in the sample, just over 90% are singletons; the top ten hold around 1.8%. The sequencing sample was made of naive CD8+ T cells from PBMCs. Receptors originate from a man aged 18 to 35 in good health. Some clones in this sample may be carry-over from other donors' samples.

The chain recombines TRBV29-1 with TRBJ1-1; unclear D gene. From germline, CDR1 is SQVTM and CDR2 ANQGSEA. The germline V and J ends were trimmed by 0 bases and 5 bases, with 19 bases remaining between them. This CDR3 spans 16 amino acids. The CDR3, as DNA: TGCAGCGTTGAAGATAGTTGGAGAGTTCAAGGGACTGAAGCTTTCTTT. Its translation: CSVEDSWRVQGTEAFF. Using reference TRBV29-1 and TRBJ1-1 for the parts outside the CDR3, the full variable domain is SAVISQKPSRDICQRGTSLTIQCQVDSQVTMMFWYRQQPGQSLTLIATANQGSEATYESGFVIDKFPISRPNLTFSTLTVSNMSPEDSSIYLCSVEDSWRVQGTEAFFGQGTRLTVV.

The CDR3 sequence is CASSQGGVPNTEAFF. CDR3 DNA sequence: TGCGCCAGCAGCCAAGGGGGAGTGCCTAACACTGAAGCTTTCTTT. The chain employs TRBV4-1 and TRBJ1-1; D ambiguous. Germline-derived CDR1 and CDR2 are MGHRA and YSYEKL. The CDR3 covers 15 residues. V dropped 1 base and J dropped 2 bases, with 11 bases sitting between them.

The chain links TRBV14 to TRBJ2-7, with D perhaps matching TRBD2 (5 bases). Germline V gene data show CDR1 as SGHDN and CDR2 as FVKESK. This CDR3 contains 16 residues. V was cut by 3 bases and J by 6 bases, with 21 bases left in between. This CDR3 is CASSQTTTRSLGEQYF. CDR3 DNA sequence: TGTGCCAGCAGCCAGACGACTACTCGGTCTCTGGGCGAGCAGTACTTC.

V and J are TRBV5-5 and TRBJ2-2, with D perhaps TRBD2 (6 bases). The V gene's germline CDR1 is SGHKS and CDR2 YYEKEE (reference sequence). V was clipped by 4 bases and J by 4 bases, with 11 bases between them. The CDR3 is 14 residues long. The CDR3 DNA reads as TGTGCCAGCAGCCACGGGAGTATCACCGGGGAGCTGTTTTTT. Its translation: CASSHGSITGELFF.

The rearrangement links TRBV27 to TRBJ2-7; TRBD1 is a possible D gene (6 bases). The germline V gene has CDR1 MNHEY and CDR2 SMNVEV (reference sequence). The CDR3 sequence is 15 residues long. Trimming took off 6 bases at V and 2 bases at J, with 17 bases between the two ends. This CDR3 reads CASSPTGGLTYEQYF. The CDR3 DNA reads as TGTGCCAGCAGCCCGACAGGTGGTTTGACCTACGAGCAGTACTTC.

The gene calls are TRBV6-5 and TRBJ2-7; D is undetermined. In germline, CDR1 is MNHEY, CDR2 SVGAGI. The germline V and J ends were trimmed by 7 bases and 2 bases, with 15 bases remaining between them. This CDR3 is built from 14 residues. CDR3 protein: CASKTRGRTYEQYF. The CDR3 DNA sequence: TGTGCCAGCAAAACGCGCGGACGGACCTACGAGCAGTACTTC.

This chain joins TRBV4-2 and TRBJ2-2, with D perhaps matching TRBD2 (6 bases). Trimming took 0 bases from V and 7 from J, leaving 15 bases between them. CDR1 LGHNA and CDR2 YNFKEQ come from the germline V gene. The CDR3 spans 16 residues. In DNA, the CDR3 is TGTGCCAGCAGCCAAGAGTCGGGACTGCAGGGCGGGGAGCTGTTTTTT. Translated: CASSQESGLQGGELFF.

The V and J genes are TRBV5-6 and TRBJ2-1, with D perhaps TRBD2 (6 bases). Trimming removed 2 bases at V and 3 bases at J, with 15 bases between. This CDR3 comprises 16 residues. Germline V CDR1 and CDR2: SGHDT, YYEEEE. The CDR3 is CASSLISGAIYNEQFF. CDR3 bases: TGTGCCAGCAGCTTAATTTCGGGAGCCATCTACAATGAGCAGTTCTTC.

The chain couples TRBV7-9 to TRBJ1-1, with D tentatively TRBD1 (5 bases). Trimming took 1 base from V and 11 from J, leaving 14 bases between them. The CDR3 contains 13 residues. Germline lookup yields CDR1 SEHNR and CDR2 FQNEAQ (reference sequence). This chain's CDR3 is CASSLGQGARAFF. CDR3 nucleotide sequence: TGTGCCAGCAGCTTAGGTCAAGGGGCGCGGGCTTTCTTT.

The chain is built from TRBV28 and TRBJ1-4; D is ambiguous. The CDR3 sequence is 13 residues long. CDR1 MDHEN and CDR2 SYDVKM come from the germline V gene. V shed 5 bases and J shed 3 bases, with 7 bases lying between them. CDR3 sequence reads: CASSGRPNEKLFF. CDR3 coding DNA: TGTGCCAGCAGTGGCCGACCTAATGAAAAACTGTTTTTT. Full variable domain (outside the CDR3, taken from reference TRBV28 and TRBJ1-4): DVKVTQSSRYLVKRTGEKVFLECVQDMDHENMFWYRQDPGLGLRLIYFSYDVKMKEKGDIPEGYSVSREKKERFSLILESASTNQTSMYLCASSGRPNEKLFFGSGTQLSVL.

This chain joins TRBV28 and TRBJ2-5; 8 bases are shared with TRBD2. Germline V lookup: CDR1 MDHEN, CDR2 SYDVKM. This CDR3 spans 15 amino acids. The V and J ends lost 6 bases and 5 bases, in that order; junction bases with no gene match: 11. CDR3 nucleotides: TGTGCCAGCAGCCCCTGGACTAGCTTCTATGAGACCCAGTACTTC. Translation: CASSPWTSFYETQYF. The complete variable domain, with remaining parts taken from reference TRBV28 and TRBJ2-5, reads DVKVTQSSRYLVKRTGEKVFLECVQDMDHENMFWYRQDPGLGLRLIYFSYDVKMKEKGDIPEGYSVSREKKERFSLILESASTNQTSMYLCASSPWTSFYETQYFGPGTRLLVL.

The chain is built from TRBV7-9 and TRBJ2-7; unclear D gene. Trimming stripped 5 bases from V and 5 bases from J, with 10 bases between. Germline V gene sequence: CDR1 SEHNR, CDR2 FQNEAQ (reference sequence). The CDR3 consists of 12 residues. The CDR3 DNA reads TGTGCCAGCAGCCAAGACACCCACGAGCAGTACTTC. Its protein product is CASSQDTHEQYF.

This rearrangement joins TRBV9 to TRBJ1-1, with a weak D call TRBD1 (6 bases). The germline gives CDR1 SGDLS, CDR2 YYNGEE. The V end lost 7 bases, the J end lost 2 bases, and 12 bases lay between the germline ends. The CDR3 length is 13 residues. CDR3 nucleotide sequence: TGTGCCAGCGGAACAGGGCTTAACACTGAAGCTTTCTTT. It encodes CASGTGLNTEAFF. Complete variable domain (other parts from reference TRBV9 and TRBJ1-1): DSGVTQTPKHLITATGQRVTLRCSPRSGDLSVYWYQQSLDQGLQFLIQYYNGEERAKGNILERFSAQQFPDLHSELNLSSLELGDSALYFCASGTGLNTEAFFGQGTRLTVV.

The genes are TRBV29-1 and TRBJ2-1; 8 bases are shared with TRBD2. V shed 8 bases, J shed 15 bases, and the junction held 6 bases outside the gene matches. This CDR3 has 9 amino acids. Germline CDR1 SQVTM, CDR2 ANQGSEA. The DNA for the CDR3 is TGCAGCTCGGGGGGGGAACCGTTCTTC. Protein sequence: CSSGGEPFF.

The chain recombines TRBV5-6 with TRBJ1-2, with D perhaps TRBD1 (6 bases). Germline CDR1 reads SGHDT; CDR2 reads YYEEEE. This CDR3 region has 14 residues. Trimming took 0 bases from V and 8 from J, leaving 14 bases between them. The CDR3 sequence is CASSLERYRVGYTF. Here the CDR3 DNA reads TGTGCCAGCAGCTTGGAACGCTACAGGGTGGGCTACACCTTC. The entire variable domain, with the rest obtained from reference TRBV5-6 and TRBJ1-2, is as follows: DAGVTQSPTHLIKTRGQQVTLRCSPKSGHDTVSWYQQALGQGPQFIFQYYEEEERQRGNFPDRFSGHQFPNYSSELNVNALLLGDSALYLCASSLERYRVGYTFGSGTRLTVV.

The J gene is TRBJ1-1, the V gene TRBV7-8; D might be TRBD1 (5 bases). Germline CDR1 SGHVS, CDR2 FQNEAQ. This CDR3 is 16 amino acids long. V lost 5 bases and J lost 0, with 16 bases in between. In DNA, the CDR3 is TGTGCCAGCAGCCTCGGACTGATCAGGGTGAACACTGAAGCTTTCTTT. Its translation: CASSLGLIRVNTEAFF.

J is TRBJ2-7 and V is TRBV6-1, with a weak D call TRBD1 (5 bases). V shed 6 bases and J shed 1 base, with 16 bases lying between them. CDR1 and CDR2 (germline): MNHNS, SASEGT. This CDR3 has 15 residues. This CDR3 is CASSLEQDPSYEQYF. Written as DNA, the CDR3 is TGTGCCAGCAGCCTTGAACAGGACCCATCCTACGAGCAGTACTTC.

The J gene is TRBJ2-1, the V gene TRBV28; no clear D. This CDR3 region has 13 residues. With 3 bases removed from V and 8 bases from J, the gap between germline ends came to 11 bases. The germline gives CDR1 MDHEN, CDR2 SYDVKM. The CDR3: CASSFVGLDEQFF. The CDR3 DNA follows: TGTGCCAGCAGTTTTGTGGGATTAGATGAGCAGTTCTTC.

The CDR3 loop is CASSLRQGLNTGELFF. The CDR3 region has the DNA TGTGCCAGCAGCTTGCGACAGGGACTGAACACCGGGGAGCTGTTTTTT. The chain couples TRBV28 to TRBJ2-2; a weak D match, TRBD1 (7 bases). There are 16 residues in the CDR3. CDR1 and CDR2 from the germline V gene are MDHEN and SYDVKM. Between the trimmed V and J ends, which lost 6 bases and 1 base, there was a span of 15 bases.

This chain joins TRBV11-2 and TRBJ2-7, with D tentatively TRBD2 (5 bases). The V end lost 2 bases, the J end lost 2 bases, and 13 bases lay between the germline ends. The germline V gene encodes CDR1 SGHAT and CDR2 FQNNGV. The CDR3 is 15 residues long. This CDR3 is CASSLYGPGTYEQYF. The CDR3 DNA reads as TGTGCCAGCAGCTTATACGGTCCGGGAACCTACGAGCAGTACTTC.

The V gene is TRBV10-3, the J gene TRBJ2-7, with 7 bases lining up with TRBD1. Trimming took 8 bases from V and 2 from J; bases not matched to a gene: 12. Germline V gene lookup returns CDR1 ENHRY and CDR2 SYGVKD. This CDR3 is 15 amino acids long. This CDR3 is CAISTGETSAYEQYF. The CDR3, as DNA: TGTGCCATCTCTACAGGGGAGACTTCAGCCTACGAGCAGTACTTC.

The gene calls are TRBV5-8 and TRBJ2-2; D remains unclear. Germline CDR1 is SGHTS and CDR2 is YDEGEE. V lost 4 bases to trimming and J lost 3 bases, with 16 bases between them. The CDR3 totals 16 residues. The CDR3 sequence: CASSAIPGPYTGELFF. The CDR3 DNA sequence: TGTGCCAGCAGCGCGATACCGGGTCCCTACACCGGGGAGCTGTTTTTT.

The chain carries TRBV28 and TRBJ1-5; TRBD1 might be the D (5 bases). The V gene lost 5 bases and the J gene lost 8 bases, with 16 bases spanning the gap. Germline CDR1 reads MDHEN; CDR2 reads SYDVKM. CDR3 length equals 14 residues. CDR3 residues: CASSGRAKQEPQHF. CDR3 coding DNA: TGTGCCAGCAGTGGTAGAGCCAAACAGGAGCCCCAGCATTTT.

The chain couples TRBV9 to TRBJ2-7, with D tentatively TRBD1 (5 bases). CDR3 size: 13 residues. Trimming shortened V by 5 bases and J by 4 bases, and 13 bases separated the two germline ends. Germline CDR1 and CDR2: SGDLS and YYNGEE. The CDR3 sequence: CASSPGNGYEQYF. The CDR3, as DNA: TGTGCCAGCAGTCCAGGGAATGGGTACGAGCAGTACTTC.

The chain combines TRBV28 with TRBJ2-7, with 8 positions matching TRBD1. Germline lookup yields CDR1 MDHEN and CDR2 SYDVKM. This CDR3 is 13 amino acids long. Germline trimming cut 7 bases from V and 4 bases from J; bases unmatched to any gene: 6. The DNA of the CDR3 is TGTGCCAGCATCCAAGGACAGGGATACGAGCAGTACTTC. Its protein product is CASIQGQGYEQYF.

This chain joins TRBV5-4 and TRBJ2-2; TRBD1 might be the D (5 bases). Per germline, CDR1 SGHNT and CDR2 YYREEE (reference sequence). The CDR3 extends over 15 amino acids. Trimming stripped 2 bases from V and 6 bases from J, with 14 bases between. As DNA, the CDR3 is TGTGCCAGCAGCTTAAGACAGCCTCCCGCCGGGGAGCTGTTTTTT. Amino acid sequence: CASSLRQPPAGELFF. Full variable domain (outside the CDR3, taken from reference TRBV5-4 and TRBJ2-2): ETGVTQSPTHLIKTRGQQVTLRCSSQSGHNTVSWYQQALGQGPQFIFQYYREEENGRGNFPPRFSGLQFPNYSSELNVNALELDDSALYLCASSLRQPPAGELFFGEGSRLTVL.

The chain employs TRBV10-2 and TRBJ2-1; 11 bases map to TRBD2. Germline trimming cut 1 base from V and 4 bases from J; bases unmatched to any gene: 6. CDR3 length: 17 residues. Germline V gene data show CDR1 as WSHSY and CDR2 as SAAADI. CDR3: CASSEFPGTSGYNEQFF. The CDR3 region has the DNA TGCGCCAGCAGTGAGTTCCCGGGGACTAGCGGTTACAATGAGCAGTTCTTC.

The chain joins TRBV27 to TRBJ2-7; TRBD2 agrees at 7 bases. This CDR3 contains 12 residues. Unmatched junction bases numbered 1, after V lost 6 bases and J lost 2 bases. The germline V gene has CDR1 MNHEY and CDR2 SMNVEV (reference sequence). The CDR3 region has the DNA TGTGCCAGCAGGCGGGGGACCTACGAGCAGTACTTC. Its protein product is CASRRGTYEQYF.

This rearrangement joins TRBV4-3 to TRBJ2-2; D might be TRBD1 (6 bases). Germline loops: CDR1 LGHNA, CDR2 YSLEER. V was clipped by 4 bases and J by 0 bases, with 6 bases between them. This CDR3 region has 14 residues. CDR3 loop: CASSRTANTGELFF. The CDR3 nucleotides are TGCGCCAGCAGCCGGACAGCGAACACCGGGGAGCTGTTTTTT.